This T cell receptor beta chain was documented in a study of CD8 T cells in ankylosing spondylitis. The CDR3 loop spans 15 amino acids. Looked up from germline, CDR1 is DFQATT and CDR2 is SNEGSKA (reference sequence). V lost 2 bases to trimming and J lost 1 base, with 14 bases between them. About this clonotype itself: Its antigen is undetermined.

Findings of the study overall: Characteristic, it appeared, of ankylosing spondylitis blood was a TCR beta motif of seven or eight highly homologous variants.

It was by quantitative 5'-RACE with molecular barcodes that TCR beta libraries were made. TCRdb passed the 5' RACE reads through MiXCR, listing each CDR3 protein once. This repertoire shows 150,000 to 200,000 distinct CDR3 sequences, around 32% found once; its top ten account for around 6.2%. The V gene is TRBV20-1, the J gene TRBJ1-1; perhaps TRBD1 as D (5 bases). The source is a male donor with ankylosing spondylitis. The sample comprised synovial fluid, either unsorted or a sorted T cell fraction (not recorded which). As DNA, the CDR3 is TGCAGTGCTAGACCACCGGGACGGGAGAACACTGAAGCTTTCTTT. It yields the protein CSARPPGRENTEAFF.